Detailed here is one T cell receptor (beta chain). Its antigen is not known. Sequenced by immunoSEQ multiplex PCR; TCRdb stores in-frame clones only, minus some. The data contain 250,000 to 350,000 clones, more than 75% of them singletons. The donors were part of the 120-subject validation cohort, which stood apart from the approximately 640-subject first cohort. The data belong to a study of cytomegalovirus exposure and HLA in healthy donors. The CDR3 is 16 residues long. V gave up 2 bases and J gave up 12 bases; unmatched junction bases: 14. CDR1 is MDHEN, CDR2 SYDVKM, per germline. Study results and limitations: A list of 164 TCR beta chains associated with cytomegalovirus was given. Whilst most TCR sequences proved rare, a subset of public TCRs occurred across many donors.

This TCR derives from a woman younger than 30 in good health and CMV-seronegative. The V call is TRBV28, the J call TRBJ2-1; 9 bases align to TRBD2. The sample comprised PBMCs. The chain's CDR3 is CASSLRVASGTIGQFF. The CDR3 DNA reads as TGTGCCAGCAGTTTAAGGGTTGCTAGCGGGACTATCGGGCAGTTCTTC.